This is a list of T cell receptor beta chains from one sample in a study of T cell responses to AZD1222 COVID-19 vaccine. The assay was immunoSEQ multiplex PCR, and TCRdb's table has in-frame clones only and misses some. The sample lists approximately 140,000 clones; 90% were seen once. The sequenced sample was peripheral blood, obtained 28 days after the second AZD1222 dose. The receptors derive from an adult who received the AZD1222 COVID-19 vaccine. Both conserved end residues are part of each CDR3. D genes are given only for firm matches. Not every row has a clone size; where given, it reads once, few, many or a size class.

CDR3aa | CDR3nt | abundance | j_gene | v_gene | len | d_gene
CASSSRRGGNYEQYF | TGTGCCAGCAGCTCCAGAAGGGGGGGGAACTACGAGCAGTACTTC | once | TRBJ2-7 | TRBV13 | 15 | .
CASSPRDTTFGELFF | TGTGCCAGCTCACCGCGGGACACTACCTTCGGGGAGCTGTTTTTT | . | TRBJ2-2 | TRBV18 | 15 | .
CASSERAGYSNQPQHF | TGTGCCAGCAGTGAGCGGGCGGGGTATAGCAATCAGCCCCAGCATTTT | . | TRBJ1-5 | TRBV6-1 | 16 | .
CASSYSSVPYGYTF | TGTGCCAGCAGTTACTCTTCAGTCCCCTATGGCTACACCTTC | . | TRBJ1-2 | TRBV6-6 | 14 | .
CASSERGVNEKLFF | TGTGCCAGCAGTGAAAGAGGCGTCAATGAAAAACTGTTTTTT | . | TRBJ1-4 | TRBV6-1 | 14 | .
CASSSGTMFSGANVLTF | TGTGCCAGCAGCTCCGGGACAATGTTCTCTGGGGCCAACGTCCTGACTTTC | . | TRBJ2-6 | TRBV5-4 | 17 | .
CASSMFPEGYTF | TGTGCCAGTAGTATGTTTCCTGAAGGCTACACCTTC | . | TRBJ1-2 | TRBV19 | 12 | .
CASSTLPGEAEAFF | TGTGCCAGTAGTACACTACCCGGGGAGGCTGAAGCTTTCTTT | . | TRBJ1-1 | TRBV19 | 14 | .
CASSFGLETQYF | TGTGCCAGCAGCTTCGGTTTGGAGACCCAGTACTTC | once | TRBJ2-5 | TRBV7-2 | 12 | .
CASSQVGGRGNEKLFF | TGTGCCAGCAGCCAAGTGGGCGGGCGGGGAAATGAAAAACTGTTTTTT | . | TRBJ1-4 | TRBV3-1/TRBV3-2 | 16 | .
CASSFAGTGEETQYF | TGCGCCAGCAGCTTCGCCGGGACAGGAGAAGAGACCCAGTACTTC | once | TRBJ2-5 | TRBV5-1 | 15 | TRBD1
CASRASGTSNTEAFF | TGTGCCAGCAGGGCTTCCGGGACATCGAACACTGAAGCTTTCTTT | . | TRBJ1-1 | TRBV6-5 | 15 | .
CASSLRVDSSYEQYF | TGCGCCAGCAGCTTGAGAGTGGACAGTTCCTACGAGCAGTACTTC | . | TRBJ2-7 | TRBV5-1 | 15 | .
CASSLQGLGNTEAFF | TGTGCCAGCAGCCTACAGGGTTTGGGCAACACTGAAGCTTTCTTT | . | TRBJ1-1 | TRBV7-9 | 15 | .
CASSSGGFGAEAFF | TGTGCCAGCAGTTCAGGGGGATTCGGCGCTGAAGCTTTCTTT | . | TRBJ1-1 | TRBV6-5 | 14 | TRBD1
CASSERGTGAYEQYF | TGTGCCAGCAGTGAACGGGGGACAGGGGCCTACGAGCAGTACTTC | few | TRBJ2-7 | TRBV6-1 | 15 | TRBD1
CASSYSRGVDTEAFF | TGTGCCAGCAGTTACTCGAGAGGGGTGGACACTGAAGCTTTCTTT | . | TRBJ1-1 | TRBV6-6 | 15 | .
CATRGLAGGPTREQYF | TGTGCCACCCGGGGACTAGCGGGAGGCCCCACAAGGGAGCAGTACTTC | . | TRBJ2-7 | TRBV27 | 16 | TRBD2
CASSQDSGRPTGELFF | TGTGCCAGCAGCCAAGACAGCGGGAGACCGACCGGGGAGCTGTTTTTT | . | TRBJ2-2 | TRBV3-1/TRBV3-2 | 16 | TRBD2
CASRGGQTWQAGYEQYF | TGTGCCAGCCGGGGGGGACAGACCTGGCAAGCCGGTTACGAGCAGTACTTC | . | TRBJ2-7 | TRBV11-2 | 17 | .
CAWSRDTYSPLHF | TGTGCCTGGAGCCGGGACACGTATTCACCCCTCCACTTT | . | TRBJ1-6 | TRBV30 | 13 | .
CAETGDNQPQHF | TGTGCCGAGACAGGGGACAATCAGCCCCAGCATTTT | once | TRBJ1-5 | TRBV21-1 | 12 | .
CASSPDSGKGYTF | TGTGCCAGCTCACCAGACTCAGGGAAGGGCTACACCTTC | . | TRBJ1-2 | TRBV18 | 13 | .
CASSLLLAGNAGELFF | TGTGCCAGCAGTTTATTACTAGCGGGGAACGCCGGGGAGCTGTTTTTT | . | TRBJ2-2 | TRBV27 | 16 | TRBD2
CAISVRQPNTEAFF | TGTGCCATCAGTGTAAGGCAGCCCAACACTGAAGCTTTCTTT | . | TRBJ1-1 | TRBV10-3 | 14 | .
CASSEHGGNYGYTF | TGTGCCAGCAGTGAACACGGGGGCAACTATGGCTACACCTTC | . | TRBJ1-2 | TRBV6-1 | 14 | .
CASSVRLAGDETQYF | TGTGCCAGCAGCGTTCGACTAGCGGGAGATGAGACCCAGTACTTC | . | TRBJ2-5 | TRBV5-4 | 15 | TRBD2
CASSYSPGQGTYEQYF | TGTGCCAGCAGTTACTCTCCGGGACAGGGGACCTACGAGCAGTACTTC | . | TRBJ2-7 | TRBV6-5 | 16 | TRBD1
CGGGGVTGELFF | TGTGGGGGAGGCGGAGTCACCGGGGAGCTGTTTTTT | . | TRBJ2-2 | TRBV2 | 12 | .
CASRVEGQVNTEAFF | TGTGCCAGCAGAGTCGAAGGACAGGTGAACACTGAAGCTTTCTTT | . | TRBJ1-1 | TRBV5-4 | 15 | TRBD1
CASQKLPQGNEQFF | TGTGCCAGCCAAAAGCTCCCCCAAGGCAATGAGCAGTTCTTC | once | TRBJ2-1 | TRBV6-4 | 14 | .
CASSRTSGVAIEQFF | TGTGCCAGTAGCAGGACTAGCGGGGTAGCCATTGAGCAGTTCTTC | . | TRBJ2-1 | TRBV19 | 15 | TRBD2
CASSLAGSGKNTGELFF | TGTGCCAGCAGCTTAGCCGGTAGCGGGAAGAACACCGGGGAGCTGTTTTTT | . | TRBJ2-2 | TRBV7-2 | 17 | TRBD2
CASSGGGPNNSPLHF | TGTGCCAGCAGTGGCGGGGGACCGAATAATTCACCCCTCCACTTT | few | TRBJ1-6 | TRBV2 | 15 | .
CASSNGSYEQYF | TGTGCCAGCTCAAACGGTAGCTACGAGCAGTACTTC | . | TRBJ2-7 | TRBV18 | 12 | .
CASSLEGSDQPQHF | TGCGCCAGCAGCTTGGAGGGGTCGGATCAGCCCCAGCATTTT | . | TRBJ1-5 | TRBV5-1 | 14 | .
CATSSNTGELFF | TGTGCCACCAGCAGCAACACCGGGGAGCTGTTTTTT | . | TRBJ2-2 | TRBV15 | 12 | .
CATSRDQGGRQPQHF | TGTGCCACCAGCAGAGATCAGGGCGGAAGACAGCCCCAGCATTTT | . | TRBJ1-5 | TRBV15 | 15 | .
CASFSGRANIQYF | TGTGCCAGCTTCAGCGGGAGGGCAAACATTCAGTACTTC | . | TRBJ2-4 | TRBV6-5 | 13 | TRBD2
CASSYTGTGAYEQYF | TGCGCCAGCAGCTACACCGGGACAGGGGCCTACGAGCAGTACTTC | . | TRBJ2-7 | TRBV5-1 | 15 | TRBD1
CASSKGLAGGRNGELFF | TGCGCCAGCAGCAAGGGACTAGCGGGAGGGCGGAACGGGGAGCTGTTTTTT | . | TRBJ2-2 | TRBV5-1 | 17 | TRBD2
CASSLNRFEAFF | TGTGCCAGCAGCTTGAACAGGTTTGAAGCTTTCTTT | . | TRBJ1-1 | TRBV5-4 | 12 | .
CASSFGTPLHF | TGTGCCAGCAGTTTCGGGACACCCCTCCACTTT | once | TRBJ1-6 | TRBV12-3/TRBV12-4 | 11 | .
CASSRAPSSSGNTIYF | TGCGCCAGCAGCCGGGCCCCGTCGAGCTCTGGAAACACCATATATTTT | . | TRBJ1-3 | TRBV5-1 | 16 | .
CASSLELAGGQETQYF | TGTGCCAGCAGCTTAGAACTAGCGGGAGGCCAAGAGACCCAGTACTTC | . | TRBJ2-5 | TRBV7-7 | 16 | TRBD2
CASSLGYIGTAPDTQYF | TGTGCCAGCAGCTTAGGATATATCGGGACAGCACCAGATACGCAGTATTTT | . | TRBJ2-3 | TRBV7-2 | 17 | TRBD1
CASSADRGLGYGYTF | TGTGCCAGCAGCGCCGACAGGGGGCTGGGCTATGGCTACACCTTC | . | TRBJ1-2 | TRBV7-9 | 15 | TRBD1